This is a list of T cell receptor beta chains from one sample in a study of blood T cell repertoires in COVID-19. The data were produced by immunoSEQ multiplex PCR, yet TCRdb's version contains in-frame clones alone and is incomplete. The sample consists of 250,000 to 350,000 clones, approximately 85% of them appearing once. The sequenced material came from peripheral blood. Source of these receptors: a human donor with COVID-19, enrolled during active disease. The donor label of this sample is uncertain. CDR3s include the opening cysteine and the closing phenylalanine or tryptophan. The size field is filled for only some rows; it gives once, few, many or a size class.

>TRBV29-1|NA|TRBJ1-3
CSVSNPGGSGNTIYF
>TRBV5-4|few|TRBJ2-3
CASSFPDRRGDTQYF
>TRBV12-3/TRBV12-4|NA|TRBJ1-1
CASSLRWNTEAFF
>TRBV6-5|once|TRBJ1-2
CATVLEYGYTF
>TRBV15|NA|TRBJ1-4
CATSRDRQGEKLFF
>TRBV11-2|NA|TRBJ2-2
CASSSYRDFGGELFF
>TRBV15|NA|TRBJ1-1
CATSRGDAREGTEAFF
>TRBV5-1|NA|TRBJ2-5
CASRRGGSEETQYF
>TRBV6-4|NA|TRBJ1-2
CASSDSAGSYRGYTF
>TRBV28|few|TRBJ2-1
CASRKRFRYNEQFF